This T cell receptor (beta chain) came from a study of T cell clonotyping in hematopoietic cell transplantation. About this clone itself: Its antigen is still unknown.

General study points: Broader posttransplant TCR repertoire diversity was predicted by graft donor and pretransplant recipient Inverse Simpson Index values. Pathologically expanded recipient clonotypes increased progressively from day 30 to day 180 as diversity fell.

Samples: about 28 days before transplant, then days 30, 100 and 180 after. Germline values: CDR1 MNHEY, CDR2 SMNVEV (reference sequence). V was shortened by 1 base and J by 0 bases, with 12 bases between the two germline ends. CDR3 length: 16 amino acids. Repertoires were generated with immunoSEQ multiplex PCR, while TCRdb's copy carries only in-frame clones and drops some. The data show more than 7,000 clones, around 89% seen once. The receptor was isolated from a female patient aged 50 to 65 who had an allogeneic stem cell transplant from an unrelated donor, so the T cells may come from the graft donor. Some clones in this sample may be carry-over from other donors' samples. The chain links TRBV27 to TRBJ1-1; D remains unclear. Sequencing was performed on PBMCs, taken 30 days after allogeneic stem cell transplant. In nucleotides, the CDR3 is TGTGCCAGCAGTTTATTTCCAGGACCGATGAACACTGAAGCTTTCTTT. This codes for CASSLFPGPMNTEAFF.